Below, one TCR beta chain is given with its context. As originally analysed: Scientists estimated how many nucleated cells there were by amplifying reference gene primers. This table comes from immunoSEQ multiplex PCR, and its TCRdb copy is limited to in-frame clones, with some not included. The DNA gave D and trimming, while V, J and clone size come from that table. This table has about 310,000 clones, about nine tenths appearing once. These data originate in a study of blood T cell repertoires in COVID-19. The CDR3 has 15 amino acids. Trimming took 4 bases from V and 4 from J, leaving 15 bases between them. Germline-derived CDR1 and CDR2 are LGHDT and YNNKEL (reference sequence).

The rearrangement joins TRBV3-1 (or the pseudogene TRBV3-2) to TRBJ2-3; weak D call: TRBD1 (5 bases). Sequenced input: peripheral blood. The receptor was isolated from a man aged 50 or older with active or convalescent COVID-19. CDR3: CASSLNPGISDTQYF. The CDR3 bases are TGTGCCAGCAGCCTTAACCCAGGGATTTCAGATACGCAGTATTTT.